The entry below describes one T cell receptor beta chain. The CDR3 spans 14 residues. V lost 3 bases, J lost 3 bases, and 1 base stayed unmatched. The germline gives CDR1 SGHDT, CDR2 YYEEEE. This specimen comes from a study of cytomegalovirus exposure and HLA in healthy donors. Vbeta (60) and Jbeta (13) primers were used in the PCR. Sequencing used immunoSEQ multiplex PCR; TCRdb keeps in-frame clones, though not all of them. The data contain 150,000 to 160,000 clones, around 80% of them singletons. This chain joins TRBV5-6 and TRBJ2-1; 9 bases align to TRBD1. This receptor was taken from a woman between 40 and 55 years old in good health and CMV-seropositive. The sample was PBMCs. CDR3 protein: CASSWDRDYNEQFF. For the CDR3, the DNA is TGTGCCAGCAGCTGGGACAGGGACTACAATGAGCAGTTCTTC.